These 2 T cell receptor beta chains were all obtained from the same sample, sequenced in a study of technical replicates of blood from a handful of donors. Sequencing used immunoSEQ multiplex PCR; TCRdb keeps in-frame clones, though not all of them. The sample consists of around 64,000 clones, around 95% of them appearing once. The specimen was PBMCs. These receptors originate from a human donor in good health. Some clones in this sample may be carry-over from other donors' samples.

The rearrangement uses TRBV5-5 and TRBJ2-2, with a possible D match to TRBD1 (5 bases). From germline, CDR1 is SGHKS and CDR2 YYEKEE (reference sequence). This CDR3 has 15 amino acids. Trimming removed 5 bases from V and 2 bases from J, with 13 bases in between. DNA of the CDR3: TGTGCCAGCAGGGGGCCACAATTTAACACCGGGGAGCTGTTTTTT. Amino acids: CASRGPQFNTGELFF.

The rearrangement joins TRBV27 to TRBJ2-7, with a tentative D call TRBD2 (6 bases). The CDR3 is 12 amino acids. Germline V gene lookup returns CDR1 MNHEY and CDR2 SMNVEV (reference sequence). The V gene lost 5 bases and the J gene lost 7 bases, with 12 bases spanning the gap. The CDR3 sequence: CASSLPGREQYF. The CDR3 nucleotides read TGTGCCAGCAGTCTGCCAGGGAGGGAGCAGTACTTC.